In this sample, the clone carrying this TCR beta chain turned up many times. Its antigen is not identified. This sample stems from a study of metastatic and nonmetastatic thyroid tumors. The study's findings and limits: It was reportedly found that TCR beta diversity was significantly higher in malignant thyroid tumors than in benign nodules, a difference seen in both blood and tumor samples.

V was cut by 4 bases and J by 5 bases, with 17 bases left in between. CDR1 is ENHRY, CDR2 SYGVKD, per germline. The CDR3 runs to 15 residues. Before thyroid surgery, none of the patients had received any treatment. With MiXCR, TCRdb called clones anew from the PCR reads. The sample yields roughly 70,000 clones, around 19% seen once. This chain joins TRBV10-3 and TRBJ2-5; D might be TRBD2 (5 bases). Material for sequencing was blood. The origin of this receptor is a female donor with papillary thyroid cancer or a benign thyroid nodule (not recorded which). Some clones in this sample may be carry-over from other donors' samples. This CDR3 is CAISGKRALMETQYF. CDR3 DNA sequence: TGTGCCATCAGTGGCAAGAGGGCCCTAATGGAGACCCAGTACTTC.